The clone carrying this T cell receptor beta chain was recorded once. The data stem from a study of blood T cell repertoires in COVID-19. Study information: Whether acute or convalescent, the COVID-19 samples came from the United States, Italy and Spain.

The CDR3 is made up of 15 amino acids. Trimming pared 5 bases from V and 3 bases from J, leaving 17 bases between. Per the germline V gene, CDR1 is KGHSH and CDR2 is LQKENI. Sequencing used immunoSEQ multiplex PCR; TCRdb keeps in-frame clones, though not all of them. The sample contains under 300,000 clones, about 82% of which appear only once. The chain joins TRBV18 to TRBJ2-7; D possibly corresponds to TRBD2 (6 bases). The TCR originated in a woman in her sixties or seventies with active or convalescent COVID-19. Sequencing used peripheral blood. As DNA, the CDR3 is TGTGCCAGCTCAATAGGGACTTTCGTTAACTACGAGCAGTACTTC. Protein sequence: CASSIGTFVNYEQYF.